This T cell receptor (beta chain) was retrieved from a study of T cell repertoires in aging, cancer and after chemotherapy. Overall study context: Healthy donor repertoires were recorded over several months to years and showed clear clonal overlap. Findings of the study overall: Age-matched healthy donors had significantly more diverse, less clonal blood TCR repertoires than untreated cancer patients. In healthy donors, age-related TCR diversity loss mainly reflected lost richness. These repertoire data do not allow conclusions about immunological memory after chemotherapy.

TCR beta rearrangements were amplified from peripheral blood genomic DNA. A mixed TRB-A/B primer pool amplified rearranged TRB by multiplex touch-down PCR. One entry per CDR3 protein, called by TCRdb with MiXCR from the multiplex PCR reads. The repertoire holds under 9,500 distinct CDR3 sequences, with more than 50% as singletons. The CDR3 contains 13 residues. Looked up from germline, CDR1 is MNHEY and CDR2 is SVGAGI. Trimming took 2 bases from V and 8 from J, leaving 10 bases between them. About this clonotype: No antigen is known for it.

The receptor comes from a human donor in good health. This sequence joins TRBV6-5 and TRBJ2-1, with no clear D. The source material was blood. CDR3 in DNA: TGTGCCAGCAGTTACGCCTTTCCGGATGAGCAGTTCTTC. Residues: CASSYAFPDEQFF.